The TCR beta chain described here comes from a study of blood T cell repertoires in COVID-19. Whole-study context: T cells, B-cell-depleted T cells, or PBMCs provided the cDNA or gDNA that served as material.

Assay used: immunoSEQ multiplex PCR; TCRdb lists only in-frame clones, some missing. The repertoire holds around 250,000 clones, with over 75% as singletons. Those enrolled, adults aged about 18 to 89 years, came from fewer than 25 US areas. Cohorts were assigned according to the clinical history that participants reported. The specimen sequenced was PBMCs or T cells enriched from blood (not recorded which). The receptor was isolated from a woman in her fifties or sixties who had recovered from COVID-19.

The CDR3 nucleotides read TGTGCCAGCAGCCCCACGAGAGGCAAGTTTACCGCTGGAAACACCATATATTTT. It specifies CASSPTRGKFTAGNTIYF. The chain uses TRBV9 and TRBJ1-3; D is unclear. This CDR3 contains 18 residues. Trimming shortened V by 4 bases and J by 2 bases, and 22 bases separated the two germline ends. CDR1 and CDR2 from the germline V gene are SGDLS and YYNGEE.